One sample yielded the 25 T cell receptor beta chains listed below, sequenced in a study of CD8 T cells in Susac syndrome. Reverse transcription of roughly 0.45 to 1 ug RNA used random hexamers. From the immunoSEQ multiplex PCR reads, TCRdb called clonotypes with MiXCR, one entry per CDR3 protein. The sample lists about 300,000 distinct CDR3 sequences; approximately 85% were seen once. The sample comprised CD8+ T cells from PBMCs. These receptors all come from a human donor with multiple sclerosis.

This chain uses TRBV3-1 with TRBJ2-2; TRBD2 matches at 9 bases. The CDR3 has 16 residues. CDR1 LGHDT and CDR2 YNNKEL come from the germline V gene (reference sequence). V lost 3 bases to trimming and J lost 4 bases; unmatched junction nucleotides: 6. In nucleotides, the CDR3 is TGTGCCAGCAGCCATTTGGGACTAGCTTTCACCGGGGAGCTGTTTTTT. It specifies CASSHLGLAFTGELFF.

The count of this clonotype is one. The chain uses TRBV20-1 and TRBJ2-7; D not resolved. V lost 3 bases to trimming and J lost 0 bases, with 9 bases between them. Germline CDR1 and CDR2: DFQATT and SNEGSKA (reference sequence). The length of the CDR3 is 13 residues. The CDR3 DNA is TGCAGTGCTAGGGAGAGCTTCTCCTACGAGCAGTACTTC. It translates to CSARESFSYEQYF.

CDR3: CASSPPQETAFGYTF. The CDR3 bases are TGTGCCAGCTCACCACCGCAGGAAACGGCCTTCGGCTACACCTTC. This chain joins TRBV18 and TRBJ1-2; D is unresolved. The CDR3 runs 15 residues. V lost 0 bases to trimming and J lost 8 bases, with 16 bases between them. CDR1 is KGHSH, CDR2 LQKENI, per germline. The whole variable domain, remainder taken from reference TRBV18 and TRBJ1-2, is NAGVMQNPRHLVRRRGQEARLRCSPMKGHSHVYWYRQLPEEGLKFMVYLQKENIIDESGMPKERFSAEFPKEGPSILRIQQVVRGDSAAYFCASSPPQETAFGYTFGSGTRLTVV.

Written as DNA, the CDR3 is TGTGCCAGCAGTTTGGACTCGGGACCCTACGAGCAGTACTTC. Amino acids: CASSLDSGPYEQYF. V usage is TRBV28 and J usage is TRBJ2-7; D may be TRBD1 or TRBD2 (5 bases each). The V end lost 3 bases, the J end lost 2 bases, and 11 bases lay between the germline ends. The CDR3 is 14 amino acids. The germline V gene encodes CDR1 MDHEN and CDR2 SYDVKM.

This clonotype was seen a handful of times. The chain has TRBV24-1 and TRBJ2-4; unclear D gene. Trimming left V 4 bases short and J 7 bases short, with 4 bases between. The CDR3 runs to 11 residues. Germline-derived CDR1 and CDR2 are KGHDR and SFDVKD. Written as DNA, the CDR3 is TGTGCCACCAGTGAGGGGAACATTCAGTACTTC. Protein: CATSEGNIQYF.

This chain connects TRBV6-5 to TRBJ2-3; D remains unclear. Trimming left V 5 bases short and J 0 bases short, with 6 bases between. CDR3 size: 13 residues. CDR1 and CDR2 from the germline V gene are MNHEY and SVGAGI. CDR3 DNA sequence: TGTGCCAGCAGTGTATCTAGCACAGATACGCAGTATTTT. This translates into CASSVSSTDTQYF.

The V and J genes are TRBV6-5 and TRBJ2-1, with 12 bases lining up with TRBD2. V trimming: 2 bases; J trimming: 6 bases; junction bases outside the gene matches: 11. The germline gives CDR1 MNHEY, CDR2 SVGAGI. CDR3 length equals 18 residues. CDR3 protein: CASSYTYKLAGGSNEQFF. In DNA form, the CDR3 reads TGTGCCAGCAGTTACACATATAAACTAGCGGGAGGATCCAATGAGCAGTTCTTC.

The rearrangement uses TRBV6-5 and TRBJ1-5, with D hard to call. CDR1 is MNHEY, CDR2 SVGAGI, per germline. The V end lost 0 bases, the J end lost 6 bases, and 18 bases lay between the germline ends. This CDR3 is built from 17 residues. The CDR3 region is CASSYSLAPDNGQPQHF. DNA of the CDR3: TGTGCCAGCAGTTACTCGTTAGCCCCAGACAACGGTCAGCCCCAGCATTTT.

This clonotype turned up a few times. The rearrangement links TRBV28 to TRBJ2-1, with no clear D. Germline V lookup: CDR1 MDHEN, CDR2 SYDVKM. Trimming pared 2 bases from V and 2 bases from J, leaving 7 bases between. CDR3 length equals 14 residues. CDR3 nucleotide sequence: TGTGCCAGCAGTTTAGCGCCGGCCTACAATGAGCAGTTCTTC. As protein: CASSLAPAYNEQFF.

The chain combines TRBV7-8 with TRBJ1-5; no definite D call. The CDR3 contains 15 residues. The V gene's germline CDR1 is SGHVS and CDR2 FQNEAQ. V dropped 1 base and J dropped 6 bases, with 13 bases sitting between them. CDR3 sequence reads: CASSLVDRSSQPQHF. CDR3 bases: TGTGCCAGCAGCTTAGTTGACCGAAGCTCTCAGCCCCAGCATTTT.

Only a few counts were recorded for this clonotype. The genes are TRBV5-4 and TRBJ2-7, with D maybe TRBD2 (5 bases). This CDR3 spans 14 amino acids. Germline values: CDR1 SGHNT, CDR2 YYREEE (reference sequence). The ends were cut back, 4 bases at V and 0 bases at J, with 11 bases in the middle. CDR3 nucleotide sequence: TGTGCCAGCAGCGGCCCGGGGTCCTCCTACGAGCAGTACTTC. Translating it yields CASSGPGSSYEQYF.

In DNA form, the CDR3 reads TGTGCCACCAGTGATTTGGGCACCCGAGAGGGCTACACCTTC. Protein sequence: CATSDLGTREGYTF. This chain links TRBV24-1 with TRBJ1-2, with D hard to call. The germline V gene has CDR1 KGHDR and CDR2 SFDVKD. Trimming removed 0 bases at V and 8 bases at J, with 12 bases between. The CDR3 loop spans 14 amino acids.

The J gene is TRBJ2-1, the V gene TRBV5-6; D perhaps matches TRBD2 (6 bases). The germline gives CDR1 SGHDT, CDR2 YYEEEE. CDR3 length: 13 amino acids. Trimming cost V 0 bases and J 16 bases, with 17 bases left between them. CDR3 protein: CASSLAGLAMSFF. The DNA for the CDR3 is TGTGCCAGCAGCTTGGCGGGGCTAGCGATGTCTTTCTTC.

The chain has TRBV29-1 and TRBJ1-1; a weak D match, TRBD1 (6 bases). V lost 4 bases and J lost 0, with 9 bases in between. The CDR3 is 13 amino acids. Germline V gives CDR1 SQVTM, CDR2 ANQGSEA. The CDR3 coding sequence is TGCAGCGTTGCGGACAGCCTGAACACTGAAGCTTTCTTT. As protein: CSVADSLNTEAFF.

This chain uses TRBV19 with TRBJ2-1; 7 nucleotides align to TRBD2. The V and J ends lost 6 bases and 6 bases, in that order; junction bases with no gene match: 14. The CDR3 is 16 amino acids. Germline V lookup: CDR1 LNHDA, CDR2 SQIVND (reference sequence). The CDR3 region is CASRQVWREIGNEQFF. The CDR3, as DNA: TGTGCCAGTAGACAGGTCTGGCGGGAGATTGGCAATGAGCAGTTCTTC.

This clonotype was seen a single time. The CDR3 nucleotides are TGCAGCGTTGGGGGAAGGGACAGGGAGGCCTATGGCTACACCTTC. As protein: CSVGGRDREAYGYTF. This chain links TRBV29-1 with TRBJ1-2, with 9 bases identical to TRBD1. Trimming took 4 bases from V and 4 from J; bases not matched to a gene: 10. The CDR3 runs to 15 residues. CDR1 SQVTM and CDR2 ANQGSEA come from the germline V gene.

This chain connects TRBV7-9 to TRBJ1-5; perhaps TRBD1 as D (5 bases). Trimming pared 6 bases from V and 9 bases from J, leaving 18 bases between. The CDR3 loop spans 14 amino acids. Per germline, CDR1 SEHNR and CDR2 FQNEAQ (reference sequence). CDR3 coding DNA: TGTGCCAGCAGTCACGCGGGGGGTCCCGGGCCCCAGCATTTT. Amino acid sequence: CASSHAGGPGPQHF. The variable domain in full, with the rest retrieved from reference TRBV7-9 and TRBJ1-5, is DTGVSQNPRHKITKRGQNVTFRCDPISEHNRLYWYRQTLGQGPEFLTYFQNEAQLEKSRLLSDRFSAERPKGSFSTLEIQRTEQGDSAMYLCASSHAGGPGPQHFGDGTRLSIL.

The chain couples TRBV24-1 to TRBJ2-1; 10 bases agree with TRBD2. Losses at the gene ends were 3 bases for V and 6 bases for J; bases not matched to a gene: 4. CDR1 is KGHDR, CDR2 SFDVKD, per germline. The CDR3 runs 15 residues. CDR3 loop: CATSDLAGVSNEQFF. The CDR3 coding sequence is TGTGCCACCAGTGATCTAGCGGGAGTGAGCAATGAGCAGTTCTTC.

The chain is built from TRBV7-9 and TRBJ2-2; 11 bases fit TRBD1. There are 16 residues in the CDR3. Germline CDR1 reads SEHNR; CDR2 reads FQNEAQ (reference sequence). V gave up 3 bases and J gave up 5 bases; unmatched junction bases: 5. The CDR3 protein is CASSFPGQGATGELFF. The CDR3 nucleotides read TGTGCCAGCAGCTTCCCCGGACAGGGGGCAACCGGGGAGCTGTTTTTT.

The chain joins TRBV2 to TRBJ1-1; D is uncertain. Germline V gene data show CDR1 as SNHLY and CDR2 as FYNNEI. V was pared by 6 bases and J by 4 bases, with 15 bases between. This CDR3 is built from 14 residues. The DNA of the CDR3 is TGTGCCAGCAGCAACCTTCGTCCTCGCACTGAAGCTTTCTTT. The encoded protein is CASSNLRPRTEAFF.

A few counts support this clonotype. The chain recombines TRBV6-5 with TRBJ1-3; tentatively, D is TRBD1 (5 bases). The CDR3 spans 16 residues. Germline CDR1 and CDR2: MNHEY and SVGAGI. V was pared by 0 bases and J by 0 bases, with 9 bases between. The CDR3 region has the DNA TGTGCCAGCAGTTACTCGGAGGGGAACTCTGGAAACACCATATATTTT. Protein: CASSYSEGNSGNTIYF.

The rearrangement links TRBV28 to TRBJ2-7, with 9 bases that match TRBD1. The trim removed 5 bases at V and 4 bases at J, leaving 12 bases unmatched. CDR3 size: 16 residues. Germline V CDR1 and CDR2: MDHEN, SYDVKM. CDR3 in DNA: TGTGCCAGCAGTCCCCGACAGGGGGAAAAGGGTTACGAGCAGTACTTC. Its protein product is CASSPRQGEKGYEQYF.

The rearrangement uses TRBV27 and TRBJ2-7; weak D call: TRBD2 (6 bases). Per germline, CDR1 MNHEY and CDR2 SMNVEV (reference sequence). With 5 bases removed from V and 3 bases from J, the gap between germline ends came to 14 bases. This CDR3 has 14 amino acids. The CDR3 DNA reads as TGTGCCAGCAGTCCCGGGAGTATAATCTACGAGCAGTACTTC. It yields the protein CASSPGSIIYEQYF.

This clonotype was counted once. The chain has TRBV3-1 and TRBJ2-7; D uncertain. V was trimmed by 0 bases and J by 5 bases, leaving 8 bases between them. Looked up from germline, CDR1 is LGHDT and CDR2 is YNNKEL (reference sequence). The CDR3 has 13 residues. The CDR3 region is CASSQDTVNEQYF. The CDR3 DNA reads TGTGCCAGCAGCCAAGATACAGTCAACGAGCAGTACTTC.

The CDR3 DNA reads TGTGCCAGCAGGCCCGCCGGACAGGGGGGTTATAGCGAGCAGTACTTC. Translating it yields CASRPAGQGGYSEQYF. The chain employs TRBV7-9 and TRBJ2-7; TRBD1 matches at 10 bases. Germline V gene sequence: CDR1 SEHNR, CDR2 FQNEAQ (reference sequence). CDR3 length equals 16 residues. V lost 6 bases to trimming and J lost 6 bases; unmatched junction nucleotides: 14.